The T cell receptor beta chain under discussion was sequenced for a study of cytomegalovirus exposure and HLA in healthy donors. Germline V gene data show CDR1 as SGHNT and CDR2 as YENEEA. V dropped 5 bases and J dropped 6 bases, with 12 bases sitting between them. The CDR3 length is 13 residues. Study-wide points: It was taken for granted in presence/absence analyses that sequencing depth across donors was roughly uniform.

This clone was seen only a few times. Its antigen is currently unknown. PCR primers comprised 60 Vbeta and 13 Jbeta primers. Produced via immunoSEQ multiplex PCR; TCRdb's table is partial and in-frame only. Here the sample spans about 150,000 clones, about two thirds being singletons. This clonotype originated in a man aged 30 to 39 in good health and CMV-seropositive. Input material: PBMCs. The chain employs TRBV11-3 and TRBJ2-3; a possible D gene is TRBD2 (6 bases). CDR3 in amino acids: CASSQVRGDTQYF. The DNA for the CDR3 is TGTGCCAGCAGCCAAGTCCGGGGGGATACGCAGTATTTT.